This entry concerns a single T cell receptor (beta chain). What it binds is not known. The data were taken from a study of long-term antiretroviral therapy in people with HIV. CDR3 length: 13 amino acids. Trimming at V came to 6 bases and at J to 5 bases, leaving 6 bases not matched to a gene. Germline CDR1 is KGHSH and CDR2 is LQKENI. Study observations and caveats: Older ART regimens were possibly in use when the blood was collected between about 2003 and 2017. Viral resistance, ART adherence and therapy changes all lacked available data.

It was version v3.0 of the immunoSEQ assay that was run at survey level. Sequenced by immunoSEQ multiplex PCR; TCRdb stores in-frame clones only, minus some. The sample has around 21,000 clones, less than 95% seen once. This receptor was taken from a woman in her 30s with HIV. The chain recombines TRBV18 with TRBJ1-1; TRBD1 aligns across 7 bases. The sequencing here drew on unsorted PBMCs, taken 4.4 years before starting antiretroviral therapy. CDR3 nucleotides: TGTGCCAGCTCGCAAACAGGGGAAACTGAAGCTTTCTTT. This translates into CASSQTGETEAFF.